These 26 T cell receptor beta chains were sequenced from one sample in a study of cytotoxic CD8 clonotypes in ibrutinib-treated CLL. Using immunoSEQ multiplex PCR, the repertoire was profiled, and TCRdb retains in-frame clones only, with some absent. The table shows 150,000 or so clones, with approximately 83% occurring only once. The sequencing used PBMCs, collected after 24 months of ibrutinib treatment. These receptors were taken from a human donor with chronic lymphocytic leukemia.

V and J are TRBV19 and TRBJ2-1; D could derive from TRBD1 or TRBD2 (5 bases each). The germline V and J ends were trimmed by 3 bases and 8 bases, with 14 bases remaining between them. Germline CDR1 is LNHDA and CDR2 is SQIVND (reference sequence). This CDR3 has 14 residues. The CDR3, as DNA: TGTGCCAGTAGTATTCGCTTACTAGGGGATGAGCAGTTCTTC. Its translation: CASSIRLLGDEQFF. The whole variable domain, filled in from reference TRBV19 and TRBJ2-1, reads DGGITQSPKYLFRKEGQNVTLSCEQNLNHDAMYWYRQDPGQGLRLIYYSQIVNDFQKGDIAEGYSVSREKKESFPLTVTSAQKNPTAFYLCASSIRLLGDEQFFGPGTRLTVL.

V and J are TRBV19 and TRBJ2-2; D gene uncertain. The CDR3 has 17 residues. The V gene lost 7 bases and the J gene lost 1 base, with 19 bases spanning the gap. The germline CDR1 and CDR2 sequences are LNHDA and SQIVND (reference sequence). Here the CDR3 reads CASNGRFGARNTGELFF. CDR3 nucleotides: TGTGCCAGTAACGGTCGATTCGGCGCGAGGAACACCGGGGAGCTGTTTTTT.

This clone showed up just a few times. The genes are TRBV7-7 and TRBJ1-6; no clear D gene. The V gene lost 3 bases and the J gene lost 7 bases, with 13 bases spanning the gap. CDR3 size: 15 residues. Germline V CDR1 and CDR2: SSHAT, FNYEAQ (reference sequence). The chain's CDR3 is CASSLSQLRNSPLHF. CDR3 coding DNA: TGTGCCAGCAGCTTGAGTCAGCTGAGAAATTCACCCCTCCACTTT.

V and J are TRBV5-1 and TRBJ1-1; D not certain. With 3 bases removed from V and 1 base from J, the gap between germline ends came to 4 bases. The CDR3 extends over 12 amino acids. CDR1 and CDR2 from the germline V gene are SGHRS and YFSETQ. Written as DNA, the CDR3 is TGCGCCAGCAGCTCGGGGAACACTGAAGCTTTCTTT. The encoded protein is CASSSGNTEAFF.

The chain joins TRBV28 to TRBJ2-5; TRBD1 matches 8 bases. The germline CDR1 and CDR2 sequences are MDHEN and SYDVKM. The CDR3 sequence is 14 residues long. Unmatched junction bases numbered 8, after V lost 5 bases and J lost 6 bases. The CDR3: CASSVPGGRKTQYF. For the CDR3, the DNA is TGTGCCAGCAGTGTCCCAGGGGGCCGGAAGACCCAGTACTTC.

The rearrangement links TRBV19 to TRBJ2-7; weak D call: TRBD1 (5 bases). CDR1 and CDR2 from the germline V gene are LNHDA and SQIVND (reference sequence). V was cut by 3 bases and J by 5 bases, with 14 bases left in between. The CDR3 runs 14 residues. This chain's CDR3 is CASSIKQGGNEQYF. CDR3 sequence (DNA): TGTGCCAGTAGTATCAAGCAGGGCGGCAACGAGCAGTACTTC. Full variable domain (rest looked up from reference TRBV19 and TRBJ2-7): DGGITQSPKYLFRKEGQNVTLSCEQNLNHDAMYWYRQDPGQGLRLIYYSQIVNDFQKGDIAEGYSVSREKKESFPLTVTSAQKNPTAFYLCASSIKQGGNEQYFGPGTRLTVT.

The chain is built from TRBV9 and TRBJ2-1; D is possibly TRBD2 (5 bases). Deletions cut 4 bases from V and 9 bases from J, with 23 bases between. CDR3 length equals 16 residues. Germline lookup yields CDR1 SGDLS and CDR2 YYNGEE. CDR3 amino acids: CASSLGWIASSSEQFF. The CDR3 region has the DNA TGTGCCAGCAGCCTAGGGTGGATAGCGTCGAGTAGTGAGCAGTTCTTC.

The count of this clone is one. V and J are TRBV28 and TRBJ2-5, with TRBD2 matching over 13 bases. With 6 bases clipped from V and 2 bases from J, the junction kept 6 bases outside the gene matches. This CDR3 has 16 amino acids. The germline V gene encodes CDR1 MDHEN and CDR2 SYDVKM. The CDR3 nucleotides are TGTGCCAGCAGCTCCCGACTAGCGGGGGGTCAAGAGACCCAGTACTTC. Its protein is CASSSRLAGGQETQYF.

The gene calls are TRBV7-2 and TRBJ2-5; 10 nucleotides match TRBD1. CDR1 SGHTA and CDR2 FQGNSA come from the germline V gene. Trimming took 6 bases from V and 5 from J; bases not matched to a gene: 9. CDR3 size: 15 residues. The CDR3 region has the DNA TGTGCCAGCAGGGGCCCGGGACAGGGGCCGGAGACCCAGTACTTC. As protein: CASRGPGQGPETQYF.

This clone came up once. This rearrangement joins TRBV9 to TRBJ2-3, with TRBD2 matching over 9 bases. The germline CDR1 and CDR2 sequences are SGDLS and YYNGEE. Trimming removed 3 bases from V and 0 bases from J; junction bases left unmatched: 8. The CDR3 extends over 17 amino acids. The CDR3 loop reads CASSGLAGVGSTDTQYF. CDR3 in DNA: TGTGCCAGCAGCGGATTAGCGGGGGTCGGGAGCACAGATACGCAGTATTTT.

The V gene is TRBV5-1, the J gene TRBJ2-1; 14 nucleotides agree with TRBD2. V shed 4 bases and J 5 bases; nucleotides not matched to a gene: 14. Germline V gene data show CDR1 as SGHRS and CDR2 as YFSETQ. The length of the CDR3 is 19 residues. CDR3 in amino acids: CASSPGLAGAASPHNEQFF. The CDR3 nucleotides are TGCGCCAGCAGCCCGGGACTAGCGGGAGCAGCGAGTCCCCACAATGAGCAGTTCTTC.

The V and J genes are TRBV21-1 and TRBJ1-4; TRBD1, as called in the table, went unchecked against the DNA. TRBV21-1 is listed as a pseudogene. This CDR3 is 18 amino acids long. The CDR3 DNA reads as TGTGCCACCACTACCGGACAGGGGGCAACTTCAACTAATGAAAAACTGTTTTTT. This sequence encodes CATTTGQGATSTNEKLFF.

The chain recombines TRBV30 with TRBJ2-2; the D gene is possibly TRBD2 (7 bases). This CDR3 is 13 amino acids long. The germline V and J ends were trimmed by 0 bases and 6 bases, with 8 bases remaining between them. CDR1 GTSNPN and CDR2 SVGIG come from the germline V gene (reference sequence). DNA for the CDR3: TGTGCCTGGAGTGTAGGGGGGGCCGGGGAGCTGTTTTTT. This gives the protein CAWSVGGAGELFF.

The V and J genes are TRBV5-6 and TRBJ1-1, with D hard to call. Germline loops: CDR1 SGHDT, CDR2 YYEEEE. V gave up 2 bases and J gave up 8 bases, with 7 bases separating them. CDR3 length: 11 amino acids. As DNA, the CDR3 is TGTGCCAGCAGCTTCGCTGAAGAAGCTTTCTTT. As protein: CASSFAEEAFF.

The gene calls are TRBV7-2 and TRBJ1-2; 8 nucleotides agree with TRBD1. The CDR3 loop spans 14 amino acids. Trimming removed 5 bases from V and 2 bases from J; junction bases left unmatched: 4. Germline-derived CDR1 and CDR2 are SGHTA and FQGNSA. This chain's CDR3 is CASSPGQANYGYTF. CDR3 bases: TGTGCCAGCAGCCCGGGACAGGCCAACTATGGCTACACCTTC.

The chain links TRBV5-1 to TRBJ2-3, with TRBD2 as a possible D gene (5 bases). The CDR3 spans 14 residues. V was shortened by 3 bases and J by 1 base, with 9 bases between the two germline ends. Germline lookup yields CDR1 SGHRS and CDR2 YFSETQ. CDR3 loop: CASSSAARTDTQYF. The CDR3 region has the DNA TGCGCCAGCAGCTCAGCGGCCCGCACAGATACGCAGTATTTT.

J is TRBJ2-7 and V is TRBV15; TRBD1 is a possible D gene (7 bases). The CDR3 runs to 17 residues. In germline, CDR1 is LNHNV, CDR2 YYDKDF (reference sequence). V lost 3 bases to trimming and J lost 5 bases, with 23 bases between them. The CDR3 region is CATSRIRSARGRNEQYF. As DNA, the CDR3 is TGTGCCACCAGCAGGATCAGATCGGCCAGGGGGAGGAACGAGCAGTACTTC.

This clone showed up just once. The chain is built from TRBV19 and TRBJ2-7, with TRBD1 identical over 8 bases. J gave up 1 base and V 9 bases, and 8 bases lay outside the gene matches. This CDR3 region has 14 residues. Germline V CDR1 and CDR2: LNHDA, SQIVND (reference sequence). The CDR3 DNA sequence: TGTGCCAGCCGCCCGACAGGGGAATCCTACGAGCAGTACTTC. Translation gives CASRPTGESYEQYF.

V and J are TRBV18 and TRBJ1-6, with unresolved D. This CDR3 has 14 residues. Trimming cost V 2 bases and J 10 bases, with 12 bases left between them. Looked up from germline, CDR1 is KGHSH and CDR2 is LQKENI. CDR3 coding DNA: TGTGCCAGCTCACCAGGCCGGCCGGGATCACCCCTCCACTTT. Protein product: CASSPGRPGSPLHF.

The CDR3 loop is CASKQGNPNDLNTEAFF. Written as DNA, the CDR3 is TGTGCCAGCAAACAGGGGAACCCAAACGACTTAAACACTGAAGCTTTCTTT. V is TRBV9 and J is TRBJ1-1; 7 nucleotides agree with TRBD1. Germline CDR1 reads SGDLS; CDR2 reads YYNGEE. After removal of 6 bases from V and 2 bases from J, the junction contained 16 bases not matched to a gene. The CDR3 has 17 residues. The full variable domain, its missing parts supplied by reference TRBV9 and TRBJ1-1, is DSGVTQTPKHLITATGQRVTLRCSPRSGDLSVYWYQQSLDQGLQFLIQYYNGEERAKGNILERFSAQQFPDLHSELNLSSLELGDSALYFCASKQGNPNDLNTEAFFGQGTRLTVV.

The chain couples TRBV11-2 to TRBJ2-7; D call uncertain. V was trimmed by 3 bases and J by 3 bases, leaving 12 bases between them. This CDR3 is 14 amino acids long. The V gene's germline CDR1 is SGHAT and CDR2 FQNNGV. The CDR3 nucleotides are TGTGCCAGCAGCTTCAGACTTCGTGACTACGAGCAGTACTTC. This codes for CASSFRLRDYEQYF. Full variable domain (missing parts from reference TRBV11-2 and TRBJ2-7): EAGVAQSPRYKIIEKRQSVAFWCNPISGHATLYWYQQILGQGPKLLIQFQNNGVVDDSQLPKDRFSAERLKGVDSTLKIQPAKLEDSAVYLCASSFRLRDYEQYFGPGTRLTVT.

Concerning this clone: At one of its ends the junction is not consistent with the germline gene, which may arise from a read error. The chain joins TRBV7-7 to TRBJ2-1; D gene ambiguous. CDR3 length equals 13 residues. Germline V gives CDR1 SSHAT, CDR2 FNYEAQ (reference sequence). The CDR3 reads CASSLAPTNEQFF. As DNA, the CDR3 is TGTGCTAGCAGCTTAGCCCCCACTAATGAGCAGTTCTTC. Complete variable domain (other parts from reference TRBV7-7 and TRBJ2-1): GAGVSQSPRYKVTKRGQDVTLRCDPISSHATLYWYQQALGQGPEFLTYFNYEAQPDKSGLPSDRFSAERPEGSISTLTIQRTEQRDSAMYRCASSLAPTNEQFFGPGTRLTVL.

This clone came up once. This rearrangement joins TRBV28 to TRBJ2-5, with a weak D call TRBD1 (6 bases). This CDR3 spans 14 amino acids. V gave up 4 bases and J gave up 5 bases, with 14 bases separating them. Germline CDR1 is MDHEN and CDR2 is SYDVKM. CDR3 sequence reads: CASSYRENRETQYF. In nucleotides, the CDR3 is TGTGCCAGCAGTTACAGGGAGAATAGGGAGACCCAGTACTTC.

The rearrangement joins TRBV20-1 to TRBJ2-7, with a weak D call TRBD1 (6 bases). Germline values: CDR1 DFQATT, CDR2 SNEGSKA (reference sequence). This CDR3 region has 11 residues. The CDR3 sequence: CRVDSSYEQYF. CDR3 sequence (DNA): TGCAGGGTGGACAGCTCCTACGAGCAGTACTTC.

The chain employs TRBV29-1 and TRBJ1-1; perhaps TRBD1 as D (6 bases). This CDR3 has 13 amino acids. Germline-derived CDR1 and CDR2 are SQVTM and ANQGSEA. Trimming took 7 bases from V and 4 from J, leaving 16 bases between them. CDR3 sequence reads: CSALGGGGTEAFF. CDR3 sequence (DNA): TGCAGCGCCCTAGGAGGGGGGGGCACTGAAGCTTTCTTT. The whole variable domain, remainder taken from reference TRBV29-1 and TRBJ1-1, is SAVISQKPSRDICQRGTSLTIQCQVDSQVTMMFWYRQQPGQSLTLIATANQGSEATYESGFVIDKFPISRPNLTFSTLTVSNMSPEDSSIYLCSALGGGGTEAFFGQGTRLTVV.

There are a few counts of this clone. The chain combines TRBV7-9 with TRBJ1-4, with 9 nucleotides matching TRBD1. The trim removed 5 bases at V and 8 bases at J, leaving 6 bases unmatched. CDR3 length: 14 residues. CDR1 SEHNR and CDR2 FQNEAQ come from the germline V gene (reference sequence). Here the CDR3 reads CASSLGQGAEKLFF. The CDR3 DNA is TGTGCCAGCAGCCTGGGACAGGGAGCCGAAAAACTGTTTTTT.